This T cell receptor beta chain was identified in a study of blood T cell repertoires in COVID-19. Looking at the study overall: T cells, B-cell-depleted T cells, or PBMCs supplied cDNA or gDNA.

As processed by the authors: Reference gene primer amplification gave nucleated cell count estimates. The protocol was immunoSEQ multiplex PCR, while the TCRdb copy is restricted to in-frame clones and leaves out a portion. V, J and clone size are taken as reported in that table, and D and trimming were inferred from the DNA itself. The repertoire holds more than 85,000 clones, 90% seen once, with 1.5% to 2% in the top ten. The V gene's germline CDR1 is SQVTM and CDR2 ANQGSEA. Trimming removed 7 bases from V and 6 bases from J, with 18 bases in between. CDR3 size: 14 residues. Sequencing input: peripheral blood. The receptor was isolated from a man between 60 and 75 years old with acute or convalescent COVID-19. The genes are TRBV29-1 and TRBJ2-2, with TRBD1 as a possible D gene (5 bases). The CDR3 bases are TGCAGCGCGGTTAAAGGGGAAGGGGCCGGGGAGCTGTTTTTT. The encoded protein is CSAVKGEGAGELFF.